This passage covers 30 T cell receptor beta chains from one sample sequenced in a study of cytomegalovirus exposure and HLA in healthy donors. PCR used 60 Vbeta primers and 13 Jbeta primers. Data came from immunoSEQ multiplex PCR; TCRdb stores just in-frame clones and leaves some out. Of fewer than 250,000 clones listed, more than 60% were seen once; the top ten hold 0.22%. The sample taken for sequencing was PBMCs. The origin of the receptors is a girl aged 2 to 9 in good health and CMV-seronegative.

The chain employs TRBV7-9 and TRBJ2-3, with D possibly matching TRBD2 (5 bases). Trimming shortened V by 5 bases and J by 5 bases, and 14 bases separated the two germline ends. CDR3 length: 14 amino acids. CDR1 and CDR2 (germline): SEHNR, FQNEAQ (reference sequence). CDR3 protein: CASSRPEEVDTQYF. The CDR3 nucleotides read TGTGCCAGCAGCCGACCTGAGGAGGTAGATACGCAGTATTTT.

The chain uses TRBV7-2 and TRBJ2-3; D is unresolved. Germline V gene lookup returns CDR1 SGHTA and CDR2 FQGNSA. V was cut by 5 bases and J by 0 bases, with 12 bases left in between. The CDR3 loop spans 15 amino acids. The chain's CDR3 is CASSQDGASTDTQYF. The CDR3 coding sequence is TGTGCCAGCAGCCAGGATGGCGCTAGCACAGATACGCAGTATTTT.

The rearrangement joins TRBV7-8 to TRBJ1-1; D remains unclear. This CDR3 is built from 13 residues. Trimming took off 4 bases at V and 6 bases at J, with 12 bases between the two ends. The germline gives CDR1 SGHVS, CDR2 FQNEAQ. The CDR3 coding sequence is TGTGCCAGCAGCTCCATCACACCCCCTGAAGCTTTCTTT. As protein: CASSSITPPEAFF.

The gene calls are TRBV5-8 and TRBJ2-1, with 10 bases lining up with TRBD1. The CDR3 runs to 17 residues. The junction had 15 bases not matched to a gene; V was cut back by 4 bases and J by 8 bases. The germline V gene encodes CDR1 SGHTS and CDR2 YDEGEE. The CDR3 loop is CASSADRGSGYDDEQFF. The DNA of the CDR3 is TGTGCCAGCAGCGCGGACAGGGGGAGCGGGTATGACGATGAGCAGTTCTTC.

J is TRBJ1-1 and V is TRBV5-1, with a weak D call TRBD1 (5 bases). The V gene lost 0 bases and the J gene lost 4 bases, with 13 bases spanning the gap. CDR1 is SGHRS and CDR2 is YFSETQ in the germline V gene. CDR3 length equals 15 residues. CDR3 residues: CASSLEPGMGTEAFF. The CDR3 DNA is TGCGCCAGCAGCTTGGAACCAGGGATGGGCACTGAAGCTTTCTTT.

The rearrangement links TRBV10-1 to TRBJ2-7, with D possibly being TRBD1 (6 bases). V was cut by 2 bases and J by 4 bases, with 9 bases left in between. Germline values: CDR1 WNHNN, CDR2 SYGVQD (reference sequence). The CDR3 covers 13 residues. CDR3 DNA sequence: TGCGCCAGCAGTGAGGAACAGGGATACGAGCAGTACTTC. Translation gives CASSEEQGYEQYF.

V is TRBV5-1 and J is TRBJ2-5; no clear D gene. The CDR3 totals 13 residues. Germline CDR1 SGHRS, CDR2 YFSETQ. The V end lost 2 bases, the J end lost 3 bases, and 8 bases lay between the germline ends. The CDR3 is CASSLRSEETQYF. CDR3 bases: TGCGCCAGCAGCTTAAGGAGTGAAGAGACCCAGTACTTC.

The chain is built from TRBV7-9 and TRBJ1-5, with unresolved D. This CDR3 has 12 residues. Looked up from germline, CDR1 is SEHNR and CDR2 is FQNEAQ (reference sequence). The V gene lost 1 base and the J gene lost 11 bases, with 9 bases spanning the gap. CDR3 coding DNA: TGTGCCAGCAGCTTAGATACCCAGTCCCAGCATTTT. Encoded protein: CASSLDTQSQHF. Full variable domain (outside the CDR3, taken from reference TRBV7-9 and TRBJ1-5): DTGVSQNPRHKITKRGQNVTFRCDPISEHNRLYWYRQTLGQGPEFLTYFQNEAQLEKSRLLSDRFSAERPKGSFSTLEIQRTEQGDSAMYLCASSLDTQSQHFGDGTRLSIL.

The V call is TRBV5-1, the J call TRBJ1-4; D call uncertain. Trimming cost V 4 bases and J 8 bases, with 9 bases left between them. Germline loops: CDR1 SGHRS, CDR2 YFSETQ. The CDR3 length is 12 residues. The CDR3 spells CASSEGAEKLFF. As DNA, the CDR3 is TGCGCCAGCAGCGAGGGAGCGGAAAAACTGTTTTTT. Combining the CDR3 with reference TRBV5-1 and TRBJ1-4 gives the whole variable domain KAGVTQTPRYLIKTRGQQVTLSCSPISGHRSVSWYQQTPGQGLQFLFEYFSETQRNKGNFPGRFSGRQFSNSRSEMNVSTLELGDSALYLCASSEGAEKLFFGSGTQLSVL.

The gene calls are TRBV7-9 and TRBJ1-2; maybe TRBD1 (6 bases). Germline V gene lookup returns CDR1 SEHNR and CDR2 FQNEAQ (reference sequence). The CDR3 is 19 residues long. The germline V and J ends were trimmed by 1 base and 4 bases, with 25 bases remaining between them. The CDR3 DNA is TGTGCCAGCAGCTTAGTATATGACGGGGGGCCCCTTCCCCTCTATGGCTACACCTTC. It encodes CASSLVYDGGPLPLYGYTF.

CDR3 loop: CASSIGTGGGYGYTF. The CDR3 nucleotides are TGTGCCAGCAGCATCGGGACAGGCGGGGGCTATGGCTACACCTTC. The genes are TRBV11-2 and TRBJ1-2, with TRBD1 matching over 8 bases. Germline assignment: CDR1 SGHAT and CDR2 FQNNGV. CDR3 length equals 15 residues. The V gene end was trimmed by 5 bases and the J gene end by 4 bases; junction bases not matched to a gene: 9.

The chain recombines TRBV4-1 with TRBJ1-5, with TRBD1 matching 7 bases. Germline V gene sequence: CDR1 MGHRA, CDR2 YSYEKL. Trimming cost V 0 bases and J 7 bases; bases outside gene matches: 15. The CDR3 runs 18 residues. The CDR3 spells CASSQDGGGARYGQPQHF. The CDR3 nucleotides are TGCGCCAGCAGCCAAGATGGAGGGGGCGCGCGGTATGGGCAGCCCCAGCATTTT.

CDR3 coding DNA: TGCGCCAGCAGCCAGCGTTCGATCGGCTACGAGCAGTACTTC. Its translation: CASSQRSIGYEQYF. The chain carries TRBV4-1 and TRBJ2-7; D is undetermined. The CDR3 is 14 amino acids. The V gene lost 3 bases and the J gene lost 3 bases, with 12 bases spanning the gap. CDR1 MGHRA and CDR2 YSYEKL come from the germline V gene.

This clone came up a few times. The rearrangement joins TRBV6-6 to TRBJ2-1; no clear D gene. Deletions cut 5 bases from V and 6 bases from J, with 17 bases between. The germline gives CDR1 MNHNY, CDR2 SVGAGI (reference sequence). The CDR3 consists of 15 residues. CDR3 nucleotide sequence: TGTGCCAGCAGTGATCCTCGGCGGATTTTCAATGAGCAGTTCTTC. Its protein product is CASSDPRRIFNEQFF.

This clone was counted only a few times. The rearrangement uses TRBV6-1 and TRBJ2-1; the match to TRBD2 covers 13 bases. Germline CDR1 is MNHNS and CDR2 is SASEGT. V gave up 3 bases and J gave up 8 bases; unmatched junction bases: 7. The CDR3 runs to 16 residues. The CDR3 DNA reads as TGTGCCAGCAGTGACCCGGGACTAGCGGGAATACATGAGCAGTTCTTC. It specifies CASSDPGLAGIHEQFF.

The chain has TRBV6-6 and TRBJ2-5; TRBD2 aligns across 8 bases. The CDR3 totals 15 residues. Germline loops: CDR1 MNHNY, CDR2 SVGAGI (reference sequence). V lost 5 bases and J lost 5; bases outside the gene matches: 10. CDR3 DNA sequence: TGTGCCAGCAGTACGGGGGGGAGGAGGGCGGAGACCCAGTACTTC. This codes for CASSTGGRRAETQYF.

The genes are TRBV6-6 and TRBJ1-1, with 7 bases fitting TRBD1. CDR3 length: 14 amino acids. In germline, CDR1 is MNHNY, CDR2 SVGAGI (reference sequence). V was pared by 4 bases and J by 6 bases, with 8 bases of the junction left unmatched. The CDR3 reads CASSLSPGTAEAFF. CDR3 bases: TGTGCCAGCAGTTTATCTCCCGGGACAGCTGAAGCTTTCTTT.

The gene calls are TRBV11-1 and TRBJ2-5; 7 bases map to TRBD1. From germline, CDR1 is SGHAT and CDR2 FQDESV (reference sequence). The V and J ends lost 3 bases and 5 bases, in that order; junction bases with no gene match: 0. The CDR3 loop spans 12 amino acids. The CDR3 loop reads CASSLDRETQYF. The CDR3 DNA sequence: TGTGCCAGCAGCTTGGACAGGGAGACCCAGTACTTC.

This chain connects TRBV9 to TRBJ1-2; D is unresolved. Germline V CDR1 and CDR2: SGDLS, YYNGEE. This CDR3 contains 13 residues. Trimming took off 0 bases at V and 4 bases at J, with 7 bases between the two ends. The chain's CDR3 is CASSVAPGYGYTF. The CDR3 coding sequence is TGTGCCAGCAGCGTAGCTCCCGGCTATGGCTACACCTTC.

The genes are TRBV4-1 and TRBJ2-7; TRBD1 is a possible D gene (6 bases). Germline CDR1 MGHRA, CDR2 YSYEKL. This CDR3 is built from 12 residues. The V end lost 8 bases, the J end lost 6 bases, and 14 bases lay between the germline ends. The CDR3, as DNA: TGCGCCAGCGCTGAGGGGGTAGGCGAGCAGTACTTC. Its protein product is CASAEGVGEQYF.

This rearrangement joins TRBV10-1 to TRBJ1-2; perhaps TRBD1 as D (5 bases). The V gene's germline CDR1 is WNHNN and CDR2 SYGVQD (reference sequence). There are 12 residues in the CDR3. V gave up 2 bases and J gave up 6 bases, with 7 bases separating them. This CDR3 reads CASSEAGHGYTF. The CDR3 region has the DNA TGCGCCAGCAGTGAGGCAGGGCATGGCTACACCTTC.

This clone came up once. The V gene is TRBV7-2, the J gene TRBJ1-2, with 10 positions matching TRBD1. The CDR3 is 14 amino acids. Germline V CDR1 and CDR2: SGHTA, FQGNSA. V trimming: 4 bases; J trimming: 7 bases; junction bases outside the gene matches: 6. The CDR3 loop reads CASSSGTGASGYTF. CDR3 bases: TGTGCCAGCAGCTCGGGGACAGGGGCGAGTGGCTACACCTTC.

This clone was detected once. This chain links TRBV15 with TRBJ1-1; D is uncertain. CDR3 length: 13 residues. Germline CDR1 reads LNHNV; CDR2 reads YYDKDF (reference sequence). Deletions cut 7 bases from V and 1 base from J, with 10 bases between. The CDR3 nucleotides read TGTGCCACCAAAACCGGAGGGAACACTGAAGCTTTCTTT. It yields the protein CATKTGGNTEAFF.

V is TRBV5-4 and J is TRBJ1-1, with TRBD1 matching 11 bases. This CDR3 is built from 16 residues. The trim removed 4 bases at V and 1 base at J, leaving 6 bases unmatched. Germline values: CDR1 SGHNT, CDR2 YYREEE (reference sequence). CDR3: CASSTGTGGKNTEAFF. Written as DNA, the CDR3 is TGTGCCAGCAGCACCGGGACAGGGGGAAAGAACACTGAAGCTTTCTTT.

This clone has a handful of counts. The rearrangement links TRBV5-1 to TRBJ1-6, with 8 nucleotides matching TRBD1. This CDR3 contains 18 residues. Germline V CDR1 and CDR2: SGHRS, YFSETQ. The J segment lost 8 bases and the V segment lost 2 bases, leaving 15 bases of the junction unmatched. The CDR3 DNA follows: TGCGCCAGCAGCTTCCGGACAGGGCAGGGGAGGCGAGATTCACCCCTCCACTTT. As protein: CASSFRTGQGRRDSPLHF. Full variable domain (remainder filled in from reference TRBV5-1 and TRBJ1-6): KAGVTQTPRYLIKTRGQQVTLSCSPISGHRSVSWYQQTPGQGLQFLFEYFSETQRNKGNFPGRFSGRQFSNSRSEMNVSTLELGDSALYLCASSFRTGQGRRDSPLHFGNGTRLTVT.

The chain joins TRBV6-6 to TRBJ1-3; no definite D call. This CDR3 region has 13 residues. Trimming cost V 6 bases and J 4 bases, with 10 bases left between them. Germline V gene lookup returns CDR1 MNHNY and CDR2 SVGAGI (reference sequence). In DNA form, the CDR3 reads TGTGCCAGCAGCGTTACCCGGGGAAACACCATATATTTT. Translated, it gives CASSVTRGNTIYF.

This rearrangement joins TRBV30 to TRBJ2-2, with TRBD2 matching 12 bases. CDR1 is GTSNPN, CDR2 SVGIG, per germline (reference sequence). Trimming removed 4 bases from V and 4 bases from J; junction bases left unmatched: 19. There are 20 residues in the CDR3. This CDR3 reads CAWMSTPLAGGPRVTGELFF. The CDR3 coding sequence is TGTGCCTGGATGTCTACTCCCCTAGCGGGAGGGCCCCGTGTCACCGGGGAGCTGTTTTTT.

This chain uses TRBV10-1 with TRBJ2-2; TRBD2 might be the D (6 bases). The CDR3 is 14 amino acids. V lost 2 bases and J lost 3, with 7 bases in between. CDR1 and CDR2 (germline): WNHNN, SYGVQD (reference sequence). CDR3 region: CASSEKRDTGELFF. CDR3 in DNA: TGCGCCAGCAGTGAGAAGCGGGACACCGGGGAGCTGTTTTTT.

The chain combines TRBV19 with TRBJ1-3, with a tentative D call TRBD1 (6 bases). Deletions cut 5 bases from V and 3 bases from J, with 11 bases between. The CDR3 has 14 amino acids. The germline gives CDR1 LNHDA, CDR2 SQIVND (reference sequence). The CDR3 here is CASSYAGDGNTIYF. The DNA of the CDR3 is TGTGCCAGTAGTTACGCAGGGGATGGAAACACCATATATTTT.

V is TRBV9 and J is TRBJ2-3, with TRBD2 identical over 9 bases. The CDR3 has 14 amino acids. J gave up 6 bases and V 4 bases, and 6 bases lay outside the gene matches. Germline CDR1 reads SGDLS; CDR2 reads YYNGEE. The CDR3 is CASSSFGTSDTQYF. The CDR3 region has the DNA TGTGCCAGCAGCTCCTTCGGGACTAGCGATACGCAGTATTTT.